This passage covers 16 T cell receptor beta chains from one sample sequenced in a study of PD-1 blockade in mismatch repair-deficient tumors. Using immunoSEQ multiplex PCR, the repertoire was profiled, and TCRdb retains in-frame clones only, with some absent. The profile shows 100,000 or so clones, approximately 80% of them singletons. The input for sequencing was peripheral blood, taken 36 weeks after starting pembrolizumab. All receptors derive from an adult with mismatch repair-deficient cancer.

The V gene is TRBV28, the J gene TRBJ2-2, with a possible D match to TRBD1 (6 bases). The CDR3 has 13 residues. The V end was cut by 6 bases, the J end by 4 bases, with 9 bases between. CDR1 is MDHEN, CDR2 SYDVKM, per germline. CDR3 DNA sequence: TGTGCCAGCAGGCAGGGGCCCACCGGGGAGCTGTTTTTT. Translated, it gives CASRQGPTGELFF.

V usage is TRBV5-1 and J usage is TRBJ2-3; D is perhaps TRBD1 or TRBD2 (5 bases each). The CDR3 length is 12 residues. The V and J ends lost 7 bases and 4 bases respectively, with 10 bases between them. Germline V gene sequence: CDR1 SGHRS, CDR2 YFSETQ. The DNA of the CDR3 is TGCGCCAGCCGTAGGGGAGCAGATACGCAGTATTTT. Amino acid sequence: CASRRGADTQYF.

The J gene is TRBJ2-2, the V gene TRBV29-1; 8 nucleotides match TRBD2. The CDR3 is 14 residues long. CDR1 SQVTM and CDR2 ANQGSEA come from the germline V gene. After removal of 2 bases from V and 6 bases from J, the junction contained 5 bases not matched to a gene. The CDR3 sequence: CSVEREGHAGELFF. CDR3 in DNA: TGCAGCGTTGAACGGGAGGGCCACGCCGGGGAGCTGTTTTTT.

The CDR3 bases are TGTGCCAGCAGCCCACAGACAGGGGGGATTAGTAATGCTTTCTTT. It encodes CASSPQTGGISNAFF. The chain links TRBV9 to TRBJ1-1; TRBD1 matches at 9 bases. Losses at the gene ends were 4 bases for V and 11 bases for J; bases not matched to a gene: 15. The CDR3 sequence is 15 residues long. Germline V gene sequence: CDR1 SGDLS, CDR2 YYNGEE.

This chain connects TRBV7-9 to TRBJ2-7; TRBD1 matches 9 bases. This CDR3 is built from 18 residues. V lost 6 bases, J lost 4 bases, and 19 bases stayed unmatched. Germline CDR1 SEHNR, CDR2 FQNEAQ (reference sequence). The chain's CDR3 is CASSYPRTGGSPIYEQYF. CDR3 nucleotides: TGTGCCAGCAGTTACCCTAGAACAGGGGGCTCACCAATTTACGAGCAGTACTTC.

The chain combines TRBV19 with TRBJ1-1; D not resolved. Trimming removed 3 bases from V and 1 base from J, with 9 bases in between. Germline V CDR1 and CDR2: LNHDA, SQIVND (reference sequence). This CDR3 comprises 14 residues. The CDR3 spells CASSMPARNTEAFF. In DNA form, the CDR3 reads TGTGCCAGTAGTATGCCAGCCCGGAACACTGAAGCTTTCTTT.

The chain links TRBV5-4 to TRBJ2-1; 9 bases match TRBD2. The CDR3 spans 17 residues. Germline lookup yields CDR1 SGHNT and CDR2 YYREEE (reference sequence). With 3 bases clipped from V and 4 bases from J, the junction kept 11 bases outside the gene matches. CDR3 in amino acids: CASSSAGGRAGYNEQFF. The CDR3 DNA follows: TGTGCCAGCAGCTCGGCGGGCGGGAGGGCCGGTTACAATGAGCAGTTCTTC.

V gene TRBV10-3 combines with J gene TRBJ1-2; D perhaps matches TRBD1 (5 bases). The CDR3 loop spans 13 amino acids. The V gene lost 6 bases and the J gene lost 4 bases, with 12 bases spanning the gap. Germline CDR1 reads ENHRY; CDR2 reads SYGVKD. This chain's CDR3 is CAIRELDSYGYTF. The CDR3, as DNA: TGTGCCATCAGGGAGCTCGACAGCTATGGCTACACCTTC.

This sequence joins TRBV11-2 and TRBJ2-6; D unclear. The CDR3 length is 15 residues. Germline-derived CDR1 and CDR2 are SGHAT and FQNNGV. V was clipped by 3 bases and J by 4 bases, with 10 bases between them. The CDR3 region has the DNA TGTGCCAGCAGCTTTGAGGTGGGAGGGGCCAACGTCCTGACTTTC. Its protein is CASSFEVGGANVLTF.

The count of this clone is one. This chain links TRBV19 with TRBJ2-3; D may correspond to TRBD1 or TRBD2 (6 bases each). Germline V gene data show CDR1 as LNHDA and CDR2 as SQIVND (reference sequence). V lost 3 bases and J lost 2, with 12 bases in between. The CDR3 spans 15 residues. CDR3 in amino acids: CASSIVGGNTDTQYF. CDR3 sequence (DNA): TGTGCCAGTAGTATCGTAGGGGGGAACACAGATACGCAGTATTTT.

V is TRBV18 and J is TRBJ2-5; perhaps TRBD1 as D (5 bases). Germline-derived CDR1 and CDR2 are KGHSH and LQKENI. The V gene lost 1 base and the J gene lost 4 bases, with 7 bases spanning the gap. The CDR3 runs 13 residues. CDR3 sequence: CASSPQGPETQYF. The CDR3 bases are TGTGCCAGCTCACCACAGGGGCCAGAGACCCAGTACTTC.

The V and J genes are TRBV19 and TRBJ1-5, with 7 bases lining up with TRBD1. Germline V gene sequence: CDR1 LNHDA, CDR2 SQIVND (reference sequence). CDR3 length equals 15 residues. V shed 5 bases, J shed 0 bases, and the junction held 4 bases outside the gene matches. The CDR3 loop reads CASSDRVNSNQPQHF. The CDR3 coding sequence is TGTGCCAGTAGTGACAGGGTAAATAGCAATCAGCCCCAGCATTTT.

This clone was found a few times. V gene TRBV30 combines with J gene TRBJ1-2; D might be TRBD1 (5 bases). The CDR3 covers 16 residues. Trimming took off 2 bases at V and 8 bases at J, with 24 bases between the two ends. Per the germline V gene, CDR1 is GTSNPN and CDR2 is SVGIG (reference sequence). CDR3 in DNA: TGTGCCTGGAGTCCCCTCTCACCGGGGGACCCAATGGGCTACACCTTC. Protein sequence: CAWSPLSPGDPMGYTF.

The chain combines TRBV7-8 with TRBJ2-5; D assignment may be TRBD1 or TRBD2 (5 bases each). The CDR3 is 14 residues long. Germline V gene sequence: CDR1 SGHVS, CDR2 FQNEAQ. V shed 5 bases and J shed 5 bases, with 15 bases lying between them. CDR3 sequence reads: CASSQGPRKETQYF. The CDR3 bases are TGTGCCAGCAGCCAGGGACCAAGGAAGGAGACCCAGTACTTC.

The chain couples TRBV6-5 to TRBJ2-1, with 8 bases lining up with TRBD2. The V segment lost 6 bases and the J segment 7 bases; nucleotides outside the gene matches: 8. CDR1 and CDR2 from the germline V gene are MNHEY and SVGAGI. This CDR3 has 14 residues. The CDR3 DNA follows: TGTGCCAGCAGCAGCGGGAGAATGGGGAATGAGCAGTTCTTC. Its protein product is CASSSGRMGNEQFF.

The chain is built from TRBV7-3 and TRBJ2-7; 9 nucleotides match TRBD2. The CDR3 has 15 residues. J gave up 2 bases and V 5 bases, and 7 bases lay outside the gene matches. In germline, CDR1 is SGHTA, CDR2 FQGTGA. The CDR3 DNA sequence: TGTGCCAGCAGCGCGTCGACTAGCGGTCCCTACGAGCAGTACTTC. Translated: CASSASTSGPYEQYF.